These T cell receptor beta chains were read from a single sample in a study of OX40 agonist ivuxolimab in advanced cancers. Sequencing used immunoSEQ multiplex PCR; TCRdb keeps in-frame clones, though not all of them. The sample includes about 33,000 clones, around 85% of them seen just once. The material was CD4+ or CD8+ T cells sorted from blood, obtained in a trial of the OX40 agonist ivuxolimab. These TCRs come from an adult with an advanced solid tumor such as melanoma, head and neck, liver or kidney cancer. CDR3s include the opening cysteine and the closing phenylalanine or tryptophan. The D gene is left open where the match is weak. Size is omitted from some rows. Given values are once, few, many or a class for expanded clones.

cdr3_aa cdr3_nt j_call clone_size v_call d_call
CASSYSNSYGYTF TGTGCCAGCAGTTACTCTAACAGCTATGGCTACACCTTC TRBJ1-2 few TRBV6-5 .
CASSIFENTEAFF TGTGCCAGTAGTATATTCGAAAACACTGAAGCTTTCTTT TRBJ1-1 . TRBV19 .
CASSQGGNLGELFF TGCGCCAGCAGCCAAGGTGGGAACCTCGGGGAGCTGTTTTTT TRBJ2-2 once TRBV4-1 .
CAIENTGELFF TGTGCAATCGAGAACACCGGGGAGCTGTTTTTT TRBJ2-2 . TRBV30 .
CASSLVARTLRTDTQYF TGTGCCAGCAGCTTAGTCGCCCGGACCCTTCGCACAGATACGCAGTATTTT TRBJ2-3 . TRBV11-2 .
CASSDAGTGMNF TGTGCCAGCAGCGACGCCGGGACAGGGATGAATTTT TRBJ2-3 . TRBV6-5 TRBD1
CASSLIGGTMNTEAFF TGTGCCAGCAGCTTAATAGGGGGCACAATGAACACTGAAGCTTTCTTT TRBJ1-1 . TRBV11-2 TRBD1
CASSPEGQGWGEQFF TGTGCCAGCAGCCCCGAAGGACAGGGTTGGGGTGAGCAGTTCTTC TRBJ2-1 . TRBV5-4 TRBD1
CASSQGPVGTYEQYF TGCGCCAGCAGCCAAGGGCCGGTTGGAACCTACGAGCAGTACTTC TRBJ2-7 once TRBV4-1 .
CASRGLTSGSWGEQFF TGTGCCAGCAGGGGCTTGACTAGCGGGAGCTGGGGTGAGCAGTTCTTC TRBJ2-1 . TRBV9 TRBD2
CASTYDPGQGLNQPQHF TGTGCCAGCACTTACGACCCGGGACAGGGACTCAATCAGCCCCAGCATTTT TRBJ1-5 . TRBV28 TRBD1
CASSLATSGDTDTQYF TGTGCCAGCAGCTTAGCAACTAGCGGAGACACAGATACGCAGTATTTT TRBJ2-3 . TRBV7-9 TRBD2